The 22 T cell receptor beta chains below all came from one sample that was sequenced in a study of breast tumors, draining lymph nodes, adjacent tissues. Axillary draining lymph nodes of breast cancer patients supplied the node samples. Via MiXCR, TCRdb re-called the multiplex PCR reads, giving one row per CDR3 protein. The table lists about 89,000 distinct CDR3 sequences, roughly 30% of them singletons. Source material: axillary lymph node tissue. The origin of the receptors is a female donor with breast cancer. Some clones in this sample may be carry-over from other donors' samples.

This rearrangement joins TRBV5-6 to TRBJ1-1, with D perhaps TRBD1 (5 bases). V was cut by 4 bases and J by 12 bases, with 22 bases left in between. Germline CDR1 reads SGHDT; CDR2 reads YYEEEE. The CDR3 is made up of 14 amino acids. As DNA, the CDR3 is TGTGCCAGCAGCAGAAAGACCGCTCCAGGGTCGACTTTCTTT. Translated, it gives CASSRKTAPGSTFF.

This clonotype was seen only a few times. Relative to the germline gene, one junction end is altered; a read error may explain this. The chain has TRBV6-5 and TRBJ2-5; D may be TRBD2 (6 bases). Germline V gives CDR1 MNHEY, CDR2 SVGAGI. The CDR3 spans 15 residues. CDR3 nucleotides: TGTGCCAGCAGTCACTCAAAGACTAGGGGAGAGACCCAGTACTTC. Its translation is CASSHSKTRGETQYF.

This clonotype was seen more than once but under ten times. As the CDR3 is not closed by the conserved phenylalanine or tryptophan, this likely results from a read error. The chain employs TRBV6-2 or TRBV6-3 and TRBJ2-7; 9 bases map to TRBD1. This CDR3 has 14 residues. V dropped 2 bases and J dropped 4; count of bases not matched to a gene: 3. The V gene's germline CDR1 is MNHEY and CDR2 SVGEGT. The CDR3 sequence is CASSYRGQGYEQYS. The CDR3 nucleotides read TGTGCCAGCAGTTACCGGGGACAGGGTTACGAGCAGTACTCC.

This clonotype was seen at least ten times. The chain links TRBV6-5 to TRBJ1-2; perhaps TRBD1 as D (6 bases). This CDR3 contains 15 residues. In germline, CDR1 is MNHEY, CDR2 SVGAGI. V lost 11 bases to trimming and J lost 4 bases, with 23 bases between them. The CDR3 reads CAATADLNRAYGYTF. The CDR3 DNA reads as TGTGCCGCAACCGCTGACCTTAACAGGGCCTATGGCTACACCTTC.

Ten or more counts support this clonotype. A clone one base away is much larger, so this may be a read error. V gene TRBV14 combines with J gene TRBJ2-7; TRBD2 aligns across 13 bases. CDR1 is SGHDN and CDR2 is FVKESK in the germline V gene. The CDR3 has 16 residues. The CDR3 bases are TGTGCCAGCAGCAAGGGACTAGCGGGGCACTCCCACGAGCAGTACTTC. The encoded protein is CASSKGLAGHSHEQYF.

In this sample, this clonotype turned up many times. The chain uses TRBV19 and TRBJ2-3, with D perhaps TRBD1 (6 bases). The germline V and J ends were trimmed by 1 base and 9 bases, with 14 bases remaining between them. Germline CDR1 reads LNHDA; CDR2 reads SQIVND (reference sequence). The CDR3 runs 14 residues. CDR3 sequence reads: CASSIGEQGDTQYF. CDR3 bases: TGTGCCAGTAGTATAGGGGAACAGGGTGACACGCAGTATTTT.

This clonotype was observed at least ten times. The chain combines TRBV7-8 with TRBJ2-7; the D gene could be TRBD1 or TRBD2 (5 bases each). This CDR3 region has 11 residues. Germline V lookup: CDR1 SGHVS, CDR2 FQNEAQ. The V end lost 8 bases, the J end lost 2 bases, and 7 bases lay between the germline ends. The CDR3 loop reads CASGGAYEQYF. In DNA, the CDR3 is TGTGCCAGCGGGGGAGCCTACGAGCAGTACTTC.

The table lists this clonotype with many counts. The chain is built from TRBV20-1 and TRBJ2-1, with D possibly matching TRBD2 (6 bases). Germline loops: CDR1 DFQATT, CDR2 SNEGSKA (reference sequence). CDR3 length: 17 residues. V was cut by 1 base and J by 0 bases, with 16 bases left in between. In nucleotides, the CDR3 is TGCAGTGCTAGAGGGGGAGGCGCGGGCTCCTCCTACAATGAGCAGTTCTTC. It codes for CSARGGGAGSSYNEQFF.

About this clonotype: The conserved phenylalanine or tryptophan normally closing the CDR3 is absent here, so this likely arose from a read error. No DNA is shown, since the ends of the CDR3 on it are uncertain; the CDR3 is the one TCRdb lists. CDR3 amino acids: CASSLGDLQ. The rearrangement links TRBV5-1 to TRBJ2-7. The length of the CDR3 is 9 amino acids, counting both ends. CDR1 is SGHRS, CDR2 YFSETQ, per germline.

Turning to this clonotype: A much larger clone is a single base away; this may be a read error. The chain couples TRBV28 to TRBJ1-2, with D perhaps TRBD1 (5 bases). This CDR3 contains 12 residues. The germline V gene has CDR1 MDHEN and CDR2 SYDVKM. CDR3 in amino acids: CASSPGTYGCTF. The CDR3 DNA follows: TGTGCCAGCAGCCCCGGGACCTATGGCTGCACCTTC.

On this clonotype itself: Sequence at one end of the junction differs from germline and may be a read error. The chain joins TRBV9 to TRBJ1-3; D uncertain. CDR1 is SGDLS and CDR2 is YYNGEE in the germline V gene. The CDR3 extends over 14 amino acids. The CDR3 nucleotides are TGTGCCAGCAGCGTAGGGACCTCTGGGAACACCACATATTTT. Residues: CASSVGTSGNTTYF.

This clonotype was found many times. This chain uses TRBV5-1 with TRBJ2-5; TRBD2 agrees at 8 bases. CDR1 is SGHRS, CDR2 YFSETQ, per germline. The CDR3 covers 17 residues. The trim removed 2 bases at V and 5 bases at J, leaving 14 bases unmatched. CDR3 DNA: TGCGCCAGCAGCTTCCGGGGAGGGACTAGTGCTGCTGAGACCCAGTACTTC. It specifies CASSFRGGTSAAETQYF.

This chain links TRBV7-6 with TRBJ2-5; D is unresolved. Germline V gene data show CDR1 as SGHVS and CDR2 as FNYEAQ. The CDR3 has 15 residues. Trimming removed 5 bases at V and 4 bases at J, with 17 bases between. CDR3 in amino acids: CASSAPGRNPETQYF. The CDR3 bases are TGTGCCAGCAGCGCGCCGGGCCGCAATCCAGAGACCCAGTACTTC. Together with reference TRBV7-6 and TRBJ2-5, the CDR3 gives the full variable domain: GAGVSQSPRYKVTKRGQDVALRCDPISGHVSLYWYRQALGQGPEFLTYFNYEAQQDKSGLPNDRFSAERPEGSISTLTIQRTEQRDSAMYRCASSAPGRNPETQYFGPGTRLLVL.

This clonotype was detected many times. The V gene is TRBV6-1, the J gene TRBJ1-5; D perhaps matches TRBD1 (5 bases). From germline, CDR1 is MNHNS and CDR2 SASEGT. V gave up 8 bases and J gave up 0 bases, with 11 bases separating them. CDR3 size: 14 residues. In DNA form, the CDR3 reads TGTGCCAGCTCGGACAATCATAGCAATCAGCCCCAGCATTTT. It codes for CASSDNHSNQPQHF.

About this clonotype itself: Possible read error: a much larger clone is one base away. The rearrangement uses TRBV28 and TRBJ1-4; no definite D call. CDR3 length: 17 amino acids. Trimming cost V 3 bases and J 8 bases, with 22 bases left between them. Germline CDR1 is MDHEN and CDR2 is SYDVKM. The CDR3 region has the DNA TGTGCCAGCAGTTTTTTCGGGTCCCGGGCCCTAAGGGAAAAACTGTTTTTT. Translating it yields CASSFFGSRALREKLFF.

This clonotype has a handful of counts. A much larger clone lies a single base off, so this may be a read error. The chain has TRBV11-2 and TRBJ2-2; 7 positions match TRBD2. The germline V gene encodes CDR1 SGHAT and CDR2 FQNNGV. This CDR3 comprises 15 residues. J was trimmed by 7 bases and V by 5 bases; bases with no gene match: 10. For the CDR3, the DNA is TGTGCCAGCAGCCCCCCCAGACTAGCCCACGGGGAGCTGTTTTTT. As protein: CASSPPRLAHGELFF.

This clonotype was counted ten times or more. The chain employs TRBV20-1 and TRBJ1-4; D is possibly TRBD1 (6 bases). The germline V and J ends were trimmed by 5 bases and 4 bases, with 8 bases remaining between them. There are 12 residues in the CDR3. Germline V gene lookup returns CDR1 DFQATT and CDR2 SNEGSKA (reference sequence). CDR3 loop: CSARDINEKLFF. For the CDR3, the DNA is TGCAGTGCTCGGGACATTAATGAAAAACTGTTTTTT.

A single count supports this clonotype. Being one base from a much bigger clone, this may be a read error. The V call is TRBV12-3 or TRBV12-4, the J call TRBJ1-1, with D perhaps TRBD1 (5 bases). This CDR3 region has 13 residues. Between the trimmed V and J ends, which lost 7 bases and 3 bases, there was a span of 12 bases. CDR3 in amino acids: CASNTRDYTEAFF. The CDR3 nucleotides are TGTGCCAGCAATACCAGGGATTACACTGAAGCTTTCTTT.

As concerns this clonotype: A read error is likely, as this CDR3 ends without the conserved phenylalanine or tryptophan. The V and J genes are TRBV20-1 and TRBJ2-1; 10 bases align to TRBD2. Germline V gene data show CDR1 as DFQATT and CDR2 as SNEGSKA (reference sequence). The CDR3 loop spans 13 amino acids. The CDR3 reads CSASLAGVNAQFL. The CDR3 bases are TGCAGTGCTAGTCTAGCGGGAGTTAATGCGCAGTTCCTC.

This clonotype was seen many times. The V gene is TRBV5-5, the J gene TRBJ2-1; maybe TRBD2 (5 bases). There are 17 residues in the CDR3. CDR1 is SGHKS, CDR2 YYEKEE, per germline (reference sequence). V was shortened by 6 bases and J by 7 bases, with 26 bases between the two germline ends. This chain's CDR3 is CASNPLATSTSANEQFF. CDR3 DNA: TGTGCCAGCAACCCCCTCGCCACATCAACTAGTGCAAATGAGCAGTTCTTC.

A note on this clonotype: The CDR3 does not end in the conserved phenylalanine or tryptophan, so this is likely a read error. The chain is built from TRBV7-6 and TRBJ2-7; no clear D. CDR1 is SGHVS and CDR2 is FNYEAQ in the germline V gene. The CDR3 has 12 amino acids. CDR3 in amino acids: CARSLGDYEQYS. DNA for the CDR3: TGTGCCCGCAGCTTAGGAGACTACGAGCAGTACTCC.

A few counts support this clonotype. This clone may be a read error of a much larger clone one base away. The genes are TRBV6-1 and TRBJ2-3, with 9 bases fitting TRBD2. The CDR3 runs to 18 residues. From germline, CDR1 is MNHNS and CDR2 SASEGT. Trimming removed 5 bases from V and 2 bases from J; junction bases left unmatched: 14. The CDR3 DNA reads TGTGCCAGCAGTCTGACAGGCCCTAGCGGGGTACCCACAGATACGCAGTATTTT. Translation gives CASSLTGPSGVPTDTQYF.